The entry below gives a single T cell receptor beta chain sequence along with its context. Its recognized antigen is unknown. One base away there is no much larger clone; base qualities are not given. This entry belongs to a study of cytomegalovirus exposure and HLA in healthy donors (dated by TCRdb to 2017 to 2019). At the level of the whole study: The 500 to 800 repertoires of the first cohort and the approximately 110 validation repertoires were produced on the same platform, according to a later analysis. The aim of the study was to test whether cataloging public T cell receptors could identify signatures of past pathogen exposure. Along with the 666-subject first cohort, a separate validation cohort of approximately 110 different subjects was used. The study combined high-throughput TCR immunosequencing, statistical association of individual TCRs with disease status, and machine learning to predict cytomegalovirus infection status. Overall results and qualifications from the work: The authors suggested that the approach could potentially be extended to other disease states and immunological phenotypes. The study gave a list of 150 to 200 TCR beta chains associated with cytomegalovirus. A later analysis found that TCRs clustered in the first cohort also tended to co-occur in the 120 validation repertoires, with approximately 94% of cluster scores above 0. While some public TCRs were present in many individuals, most TCR sequences turned up only very rarely across donors. A few of the identified cytomegalovirus-associated TCR beta chains were confirmed in vitro to be specific for cytomegalovirus antigens. A later analysis had no HLA typing for the validation cohort, so co-occurrence there was scored across all 110 or so repertoires. Cytomegalovirus status was reported to be diagnosed by the classifier with high specificity and sensitivity in both the original and validation cohorts.

Separate from the roughly 650-subject first cohort, the validation cohort of 90 to 150 subjects was the group to which the donors belonged. The library was obtained by the immunoSEQ multiplex PCR assay. Turning to the authors' computational methods: To diagnose cytomegalovirus status from the catalog of TCR beta chain sequences, a statistical classification framework was built. The clones in this table, taken by TCRdb from immuneACCESS, are in-frame only. Not every clone is retained; where verified, under half of the shortfall comes from an unresolved V gene, and the cause of the rest is unknown. The DNA gave D and trimming, while V, J and clone size come from that table. For this sample the table gives 110,000 or so clones, of which about 88% were detected only once. The top ten hold about 2.1% of the sample. The clonotype was recovered from a woman between 18 and 29 years old in good health and CMV-seronegative. Specimen: PBMCs.

The DNA reads as follows: TGTGCCAGCAGCTTAGCGGGGTTAGCGGGAGATACGCAGTATTTT. This gives the protein CASSLAGLAGDTQYF. The sequence links TRBV7-2 to TRBJ2-3, with 7 bases aligning to TRBD2. The CDR1 and CDR2 encoded by the germline V gene are SGHTA and FQGNSA. Trimming takes 0 bases off V and 5 bases off J; junction bases not matched to a gene: 5. The CDR3 contains 15 residues, cysteine and phenylalanine counted. Only the CDR3 DNA stays, 45 bases, in frame from base 1.